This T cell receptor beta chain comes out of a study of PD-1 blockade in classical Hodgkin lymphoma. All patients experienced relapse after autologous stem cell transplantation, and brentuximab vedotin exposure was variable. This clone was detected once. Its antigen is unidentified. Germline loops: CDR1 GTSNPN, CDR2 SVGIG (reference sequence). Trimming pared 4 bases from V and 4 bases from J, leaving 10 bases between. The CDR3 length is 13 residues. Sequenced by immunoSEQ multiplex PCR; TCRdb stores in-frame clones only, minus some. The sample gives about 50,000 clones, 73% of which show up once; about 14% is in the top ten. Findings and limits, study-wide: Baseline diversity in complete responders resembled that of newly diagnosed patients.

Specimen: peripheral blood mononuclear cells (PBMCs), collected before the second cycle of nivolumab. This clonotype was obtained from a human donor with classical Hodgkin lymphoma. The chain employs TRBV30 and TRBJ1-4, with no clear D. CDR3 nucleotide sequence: TGTGCCTGGATGAGGGCCTTTAATGAAAAACTGTTTTTT. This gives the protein CAWMRAFNEKLFF.